These T cell receptor beta chains were read from a single sample in a study of early T cells in non-severe SARS-CoV-2 infection. A single record per CDR3 protein comes from TCRdb applying MiXCR to the 5' RACE reads. The sample has 20,000 to 25,000 distinct CDR3 sequences; roughly 4.1% are singletons. Input material: whole blood. These receptors all stem from an adult who was a healthcare worker with PCR-confirmed SARS-CoV-2 infection or an uninfected control (not recorded which). CDR3s include the opening cysteine and the closing phenylalanine or tryptophan. D genes are given only for firm matches. The size field is filled for only some rows; it gives once, few, many or a size class.

j_call	clone_size	d_call	v_call	cdr3_aa	cdr3_nt
TRBJ2-5	NA	TRBD1	TRBV2	CATASRRQGTRETQYF	TGTGCCACCGCTTCCCGGAGACAGGGGACCCGGGAGACCCAGTACTTC
TRBJ2-3	medium-sized	NA	TRBV11-1	CASSFNPGNTDTQYF	TGTGCCAGCAGCTTCAATCCTGGGAACACAGATACGCAGTATTTT
TRBJ1-2	many	NA	TRBV4-2	CASSQGPGYGYTF	TGTGCCAGCAGCCAGGGGCCAGGATATGGCTACACCTTC
TRBJ2-1	NA	NA	TRBV6-2/TRBV6-3	CASSYSDYNEQFF	TGTGCCAGCAGTTACTCCGATTACAATGAGCAGTTCTTC
TRBJ1-1	few	TRBD1	TRBV5-4	CASSARQGRNTEAFF	TGTGCCAGCAGCGCACGACAGGGGCGAAACACTGAAGCTTTCTTT
TRBJ2-3	many	NA	TRBV7-6	CASSLALGAGGDTQYF	TGTGCCAGCAGCTTAGCGCTCGGAGCCGGAGGAGATACGCAGTATTTT
TRBJ2-1	NA	TRBD1	TRBV2	CASRDRVYNEQFF	TGTGCCAGCAGGGACAGGGTCTACAATGAGCAGTTCTTC
TRBJ1-1	NA	NA	TRBV7-9	CASSSISRGTEAFF	TGTGCCAGCAGCTCCATTTCGAGGGGCACTGAAGCTTTCTTT
TRBJ2-7	NA	NA	TRBV7-2	CASSPPDGPPYEQYF	TGTGCCAGCAGCCCTCCGGACGGGCCCCCCTACGAGCAGTACTTC
TRBJ1-5	many	TRBD1	TRBV19	CASNDIAGTGANQPQHF	TGTGCCAGTAACGATATAGCCGGGACAGGGGCCAATCAGCCCCAGCATTTT
TRBJ2-3	NA	TRBD2	TRBV20-1	CRPSGRAPSTDTQYF	TGCAGACCTAGCGGGAGGGCCCCTAGCACAGATACGCAGTATTTT
TRBJ1-2	medium-sized	NA	TRBV6-5	CASSITRANYGYTF	TGTGCCAGCAGTATTACTCGAGCTAACTATGGCTACACCTTC
TRBJ1-6	few	NA	TRBV13	CASSSPPGGTYNSPLHF	TGTGCCAGCAGTTCCCCCCCGGGTGGCACTTATAATTCACCCCTCCACTTT
TRBJ2-1	many	NA	TRBV6-6	CASESIPLRQFFF	TGTGCCAGCGAGTCAATCCCCCTACGCCAGTTTTTCTTC
TRBJ1-5	many	NA	TRBV3-1	CASSLRREVGQPQHF	TGTGCCAGCAGCCTCAGGAGGGAAGTAGGTCAGCCCCAGCATTTT
TRBJ2-7	many	TRBD1	TRBV6-2/TRBV6-3	CASSFSGTGNYEQYF	TGTGCCAGCAGTTTCTCCGGGACAGGGAATTACGAGCAGTACTTC
TRBJ1-2	few	TRBD1	TRBV7-9	CASSPGQGLTYGYTF	TGTGCCAGCAGCCCCGGACAGGGATTGACCTATGGCTACACCTTC
TRBJ1-2	many	TRBD1	TRBV30	CALTGSGYGYTF	TGTGCCTTGACAGGGTCTGGTTATGGCTACACCTTC
TRBJ1-1	NA	NA	TRBV6-2/TRBV6-3	CASSTGWTTEAFF	TGTGCCAGCAGTACAGGGTGGACCACTGAAGCTTTCTTT
TRBJ1-1	many	NA	TRBV6-5	CASSYGTVTRKNTEAFF	TGTGCCAGCAGTTACGGGACGGTGACGAGGAAGAACACTGAAGCTTTCTTT
TRBJ2-1	few	NA	TRBV7-6	CASSPAVGSRLYEQFF	TGTGCCAGCAGCCCCGCGGTTGGTAGCCGGCTTTATGAGCAGTTCTTC
TRBJ2-7	NA	NA	TRBV11-2	CASSIDRHLYEQYF	TGTGCCAGCAGCATCGACAGACACCTATACGAGCAGTACTTC
TRBJ2-1	many	TRBD2	TRBV5-1	CASNGLASNEQFF	TGCGCCAGCAATGGACTAGCTTCCAATGAGCAGTTCTTC
TRBJ1-2	many	TRBD1	TRBV28	CASSLSLPGQGSGYTF	TGTGCCAGCAGTCTCTCCCTACCGGGACAGGGGTCTGGCTACACCTTC
TRBJ1-3	few	NA	TRBV10-3	CAISEGTSLGGNTIYF	TGTGCCATCAGCGAGGGCACCAGCCTAGGAGGAAACACCATATATTTT
TRBJ2-1	few	TRBD2	TRBV6-2/TRBV6-3	CASSYSGEYNEQFF	TGTGCCAGCAGTTATAGCGGGGAGTACAATGAGCAGTTCTTC
TRBJ1-2	many	NA	TRBV4-1	CASSQLDYGYTF	TGCGCCAGCAGCCAACTGGACTATGGCTACACCTTC
TRBJ2-5	NA	NA	TRBV7-9	CASSFTPGETQYF	TGTGCCAGCAGCTTCACCCCCGGGGAGACCCAGTACTTC
TRBJ1-5	medium-sized	NA	TRBV20-1	CSARGREGPNQPQHF	TGCAGTGCTAGGGGGAGGGAAGGGCCCAATCAGCCCCAGCATTTT
TRBJ2-7	NA	TRBD2	TRBV27	CASSSRTRGDEQYF	TGTGCCAGCAGTTCCCGGACCCGGGGGGACGAGCAGTACTTC
TRBJ1-5	many	NA	TRBV6-6	CASAGRLTNQPQHF	TGTGCCAGCGCGGGCAGGTTAACTAATCAGCCCCAGCATTTT
TRBJ2-5	many	TRBD1	TRBV5-1	CASSLTGGQETQYF	TGCGCCAGCAGCTTAACAGGGGGCCAAGAGACCCAGTACTTC
TRBJ1-6	many	NA	TRBV7-9	CASSDEQYNSPLHF	TGTGCCAGCAGCGATGAGCAGTATAATTCACCCCTCCACTTT
TRBJ2-1	many	TRBD2	TRBV5-6	CASSGSGSSDEQFF	TGTGCCAGCAGCGGTAGCGGGAGTTCCGATGAGCAGTTCTTC
TRBJ2-7	many	NA	TRBV11-2	CASSPQAGAVYEQYF	TGTGCCAGCAGCCCCCAAGCCGGAGCTGTCTACGAGCAGTACTTC
TRBJ2-7	many	TRBD1	TRBV9	CASSVGTGRSYEQYF	TGTGCCAGCAGCGTAGGGACAGGACGGAGCTACGAGCAGTACTTC
TRBJ2-2	many	NA	TRBV19	CASNPQGGRPGELFF	TGTGCCAGTAACCCACAGGGTGGTCGGCCCGGGGAGCTGTTTTTT
TRBJ1-1	many	NA	TRBV5-4	CASSPQGLQNTEAFF	TGTGCCAGCAGCCCGCAGGGACTGCAGAACACTGAAGCTTTCTTT
TRBJ2-1	many	NA	TRBV29-1	CSVFFRGGYNEQFF	TGCAGCGTCTTCTTCAGGGGGGGTTACAATGAGCAGTTCTTC
TRBJ2-1	many	NA	TRBV11-1	CASSLGSSLSYNEQFF	TGTGCCAGCAGCTTAGGTAGCTCCCTCTCATACAATGAGCAGTTCTTC
TRBJ2-2	NA	NA	TRBV19	CASSIRTAPWKTGELFF	TGTGCCAGTAGTATTAGAACAGCACCGTGGAAAACCGGGGAGCTGTTTTTT
TRBJ1-4	many	NA	TRBV20-1	CSTGATSHEKLFF	TGCAGCACCGGGGCTACCTCCCATGAAAAACTGTTTTTT
TRBJ1-5	few	NA	TRBV4-2	CASSQDQGGDQPQHF	TGTGCCAGCAGCCAAGACCAGGGTGGAGATCAGCCCCAGCATTTT
TRBJ2-3	many	NA	TRBV4-3	CASSQGDLGSDTQYF	TGCGCCAGCAGCCAAGGGGACCTAGGGTCAGATACGCAGTATTTT
TRBJ2-1	many	NA	TRBV11-1	CASSSGRFQYNEQFF	TGTGCCAGCAGCTCCGGGAGATTCCAATACAATGAGCAGTTCTTC
TRBJ1-4	many	NA	TRBV28	CAAGGAKREKLFF	TGTGCCGCGGGAGGGGCAAAGCGGGAAAAACTGTTTTTT
TRBJ2-5	many	NA	TRBV7-7	CASSPRLQETQYF	TGTGCTAGCAGCCCACGCTTACAAGAGACCCAGTACTTC
TRBJ2-1	many	TRBD2	TRBV10-2	CASRRSGAGGNEQFF	TGCGCCAGCAGGAGGAGTGGAGCGGGAGGCAATGAGCAGTTCTTC
TRBJ2-2	few	NA	TRBV3-2	CASRHLFLRTGELFF	TGTGCCAGCAGACACTTATTCTTGCGGACCGGGGAGCTGTTTTTT